This TCR beta chain is from a study of cytomegalovirus exposure and HLA in healthy donors. Study-wide context: A previous analysis identified 117 million unique TCR beta sequences derived from around 200 million T cells.

A few counts support this clone. Germline CDR1 is MNHNY and CDR2 is SVGAGI (reference sequence). The CDR3 has 15 residues. V was shortened by 5 bases and J by 1 base, with 12 bases between the two germline ends. 13 Jbeta primers and 60 Vbeta primers were used for the PCR. Produced via immunoSEQ multiplex PCR; TCRdb's table is partial and in-frame only. Of roughly 160,000 clones listed, almost 80% are singletons. This chain joins TRBV6-6 and TRBJ1-5, with D possibly being TRBD1 (6 bases). Sequencing used PBMCs. This clonotype originated in a man aged 45 to 65 in good health and CMV-seropositive. The CDR3 DNA sequence: TGTGCCAGCAGTATACAGGGTCTCAGCAATCAGCCCCAGCATTTT. Translation: CASSIQGLSNQPQHF.